These T cell receptor beta chains were read from a single sample in a study of T cell responses to AZD1222 COVID-19 vaccine. Sequencing used immunoSEQ multiplex PCR; TCRdb keeps in-frame clones, though not all of them. The data show about 110,000 clones, roughly 90% seen once. The source was peripheral blood, collected 28 days after the second AZD1222 dose. These receptors originate from an adult who received the AZD1222 COVID-19 vaccine. CDR3s include the opening cysteine and the closing phenylalanine or tryptophan. The D gene is left open where the match is weak. Some rows have no size entry. The others give once, few or many, or a class for an expanded clone.

v_gene	j_gene	d_gene	abundance	CDR3aa	CDR3nt
TRBV6-5	TRBJ2-1	NA	NA	CASSSVSSYNEQFF	TGTGCCAGCAGCTCAGTTAGCTCCTACAATGAGCAGTTCTTC
TRBV7-2	TRBJ2-2	NA	NA	CASQTGFNTGELFF	TGTGCCAGCCAGACAGGATTTAACACCGGGGAGCTGTTTTTT
TRBV16	TRBJ2-1	NA	NA	CASTTMRVGEQFF	TGTGCCAGCACCACCATGAGGGTCGGGGAGCAGTTCTTC
TRBV19	TRBJ1-3	NA	NA	CASSIVGVSGNTIYF	TGTGCCAGTAGTATCGTCGGGGTCTCTGGAAACACCATATATTTT
TRBV25-1	TRBJ1-5	NA	NA	CASRGGGNQPQHF	TGTGCCAGCAGGGGTGGGGGAAATCAGCCCCAGCATTTT
TRBV28	TRBJ1-1	TRBD1	NA	CASSSDRGQGNTEAFF	TGTGCCAGCAGTTCCGACAGGGGTCAGGGGAACACTGAAGCTTTCTTT
TRBV28	TRBJ2-3	NA	NA	CASSLFGGGRGGQTDTQYF	TGTGCCAGCAGTTTATTTGGGGGTGGCCGCGGGGGACAGACAGATACGCAGTATTTT
TRBV21-1	TRBJ2-5	NA	few	CASSKEISSGPQETQYF	TGTGCCAGCAGCAAGGAGATTTCTAGCGGGCCTCAAGAGACCCAGTACTTC
TRBV6-5	TRBJ1-3	NA	NA	CASTGSGNTIYF	TGTGCCAGCACAGGCTCTGGAAACACCATATATTTT
TRBV28	TRBJ1-5	TRBD1	NA	CASSKTGSQHF	TGTGCCAGCAGTAAGACAGGGAGCCAGCATTTT
TRBV19	TRBJ2-2	NA	few	CASTVKGGNTGELFF	TGTGCCAGTACGGTGAAGGGGGGGAACACCGGGGAGCTGTTTTTT
TRBV29-1	TRBJ1-1	TRBD1	NA	CSVDRDSMNTEAFF	TGCAGCGTGGACCGGGACAGCATGAACACTGAAGCTTTCTTT
TRBV7-7	TRBJ1-4	TRBD1	few	CASSLGTGLYEKLFF	TGTGCTAGCAGCTTAGGGACAGGCCTCTATGAAAAACTGTTTTTT
TRBV6-5	TRBJ2-7	TRBD1	NA	CASTVPGQGGLEQYF	TGTGCCAGCACCGTACCGGGACAGGGGGGCCTCGAGCAGTACTTC
TRBV10-1	TRBJ1-1	NA	NA	CASSDSSLTAFF	TGCGCCAGCAGTGATTCGTCCCTAACAGCTTTCTTT